Sequencing of this T cell receptor (beta chain) was carried out in a study of blood T cell repertoires in COVID-19. On the study more broadly: The origin of the acute and convalescent COVID-19 samples was the United States, Italy and Spain. Sources were T cells, B-cell-depleted T cells, or PBMCs; the material itself was cDNA or gDNA.

In the authors' workflow: Amplification of reference gene primers provided the estimated nucleated cell counts. TCRdb keeps only in-frame clones here, not all; method: immunoSEQ multiplex PCR. D and trimming were read from the DNA, whereas the V and J calls and clone size are those reported in that table. The profile shows about 89,000 clones, more than 80% of them singletons. The length of the CDR3 is 13 residues. Germline V gene lookup returns CDR1 SGHRS and CDR2 YFSETQ. J gave up 6 bases and V 4 bases, and 5 bases lay outside the gene matches. The chain recombines TRBV5-1 with TRBJ2-3; TRBD1 matches 7 bases. This TCR was sampled from a woman older than 75 with acute or convalescent COVID-19. Sequencing was carried out using peripheral blood. The CDR3 reads CASSVTGEDTQYF. CDR3 in DNA: TGCGCCAGCAGCGTAACAGGGGAGGATACGCAGTATTTT.